This TCR beta chain was captured by sequencing in a study of cytomegalovirus exposure and HLA in healthy donors (dated by TCRdb to about 2017). Some background on the complete study: An earlier analysis of 587 of the donors reported about 300 Gb of sequence data and 95 million to 130 million unique TCR beta sequences obtained from 150 million to 200 million T cells. To predict cytomegalovirus infection status, the study brought together high-throughput TCR immunosequencing, statistical association of individual TCRs with disease status, and machine learning. In the later analysis, no new phenotypic data were used to find candidate immune exposures; instead, reliance was placed on TCR beta sequences and their occurrence across donors. Genome-wide SNP genotypes for about 65% of the 666 donors were used in a later genetic analysis, which treated that subset as a discovery cohort. HLA typing included class I and class II loci at four-digit resolution. On average, 235,054 unique TCR beta nucleotide sequences were sequenced per donor among 398 genotyped donors of the cohort, with 15% to 20% of those sequences being non-productive. An early release that covered 640 HLA-typed donors contained approximately 300 gigabases of sequencing data and tens of millions of unique TCR sequences. A later analysis re-analyzed previously published TCR beta repertoires from approximately 700 donors and added high-resolution HLA genotyping to study TCR occurrence patterns. All discovery cohort repertoires had been generated using a single sequencing platform. The study was designed to test whether signatures of past pathogen exposure could be identified by cataloging public T cell receptors. Among the roughly 400 genotyped donors, 81% belonged to the genetic ancestry cluster associated with self-reported Caucasian donors. The T cell repertoires of some 670 subjects were profiled by immunosequencing and related to cytomegalovirus serostatus. An earlier analysis of approximately 500 of the donors applied high-throughput TCR beta sequencing to assess whether each TCR beta V gene segment acted as functional or pseudogenic. Donor age, sex, ethnicity and CMV serostatus were collected together with the repertoire data. Besides the first cohort of under 700 subjects, a separate validation cohort made up of over 100 different subjects was used. Typing coverage differed by locus: A, B, C, DRB1 and DQB1 were typed in about 629-640 donors, DQA1 in 522, DPA1 in some 610, and DPB1 in roughly 470. Because of strong linkage in the cohort, 5 or 6 DR-DQ haplotypes were treated as single units for association and clustering. The paper's findings and limits, for the study overall: HLA typing was unavailable for some donors at each locus, so association tests used only the typed subset. A few of the identified cytomegalovirus-associated TCR beta chains were confirmed in vitro to be specific for cytomegalovirus antigens. A later analysis reported that several top co-occurrence clusters appeared linked to parvovirus B19, influenza, CMV and Epstein-Barr virus. It was suggested by the authors that the approach could potentially be generalized to other disease states and immunological phenotypes. Strong co-occurrence of HLA alleles, especially DR and DQ, made assigning TCR associations to individual alleles difficult. Some IMGT-functional V segments, including TRBV6-2 and TRBV6-3, could not be told apart with the 87-base-pair reads, so those segments were excluded. V-gene and J-gene trimming of TCR beta chains was associated with a missense DCLRE1C variant in a later genetic analysis, and the association was replicated in an independent cohort. In this cohort, only TCR beta chains were sequenced, and detectable features were limited by the absence of alpha or paired-chain data. In a later analysis, HLA-associated TCR beta chains showed more clonal expansion and lower generation probabilities than non-associated chains that were equally common. According to a later analysis, most CMV-associated TCR beta chains appeared to be HLA-restricted, and the HLA associations seemed to be driven largely by CMV exposure. A later genetic analysis reported fewer N-insertions in productive TCRs among donors in an Asian-associated ancestry cluster than the roughly 700-donor mean. Across donors, most TCR sequences were observed very rarely, whereas some public TCRs were present in many individuals. A further reported finding was that TCR beta sequences accurately predicted the HLA-A and HLA-B alleles for most subjects in the first cohort. A later analysis associated 16,951 TCR beta sequences with specific HLA alleles at a false discovery rate of 0.05. CMV serostatus was the only immune exposure information available for the cohort. Presence/absence analyses assumed roughly uniform sequencing depth across donors, an assumption that may not hold. Because counts were too low, seventeen rarely observed V segments, including chromosome 9 orphons, were left out of the earlier analysis of about 500 of the donors. Linkage disequilibrium might explain the correlated functional status among segregating V segments, but an unknown experimental factor could not be excluded. In the study, around 150 TCR beta chains were listed as associated with cytomegalovirus. A later analysis found that TCR association rates varied across HLA loci, with DRB1 alleles showing the most associated TCRs and HLA-C alleles the fewest. Cytomegalovirus status was reported to be diagnosed by the classifier with high specificity and sensitivity in both the original and validation cohorts. In an earlier analysis of 587 of the donors, most TCR beta V segments were observed in productive rearrangements about 87% or about 30% of the time, broadly matching IMGT annotations. A group of highly shared sequence variants was considered likely to be a technical artifact of the sequencing pipeline.

In total, around 600 healthy bone marrow donors made up the cohort. Cohort members were all nominally healthy when sampled, although unrecorded immune exposures were likely present. The donor tested CMV seronegative and was one of the 352 seronegative cohort members. Every donor gave a peripheral blood sample, and the peripheral blood mononuclear cells from that sample were used for TCR beta sequencing. The Qiagen DNeasy Blood Extraction Kit was used to extract genomic DNA from the blood cell samples. V is trimmed back by 0 bases and J by 0 bases, and the junction contains 8 bases that no gene match accounts for. The CDR3 spans 18 residues, from the cysteine through the phenylalanine. Only the CDR3 part of the read is kept: 54 bases, read in frame from the first base. From a lookup of the germline V gene, CDR1 and CDR2 are SGDLS and YYNGEE. Note on this clone: The antigen it binds to is not known. Base-call qualities are not available, and no considerably larger clone is one nucleotide away.

The library was produced with the immunoSEQ multiplex PCR assay. A mixture of 60 forward primers for TCR Vbeta segments and 13 reverse primers for TCR Jbeta segments was used in the multiplex PCR. The CDR3 region of rearranged TCR beta genes was amplified from genomic DNA with a multiplex PCR assay. The Illumina HiSeq System was used to sequence the amplified TCR beta libraries as 87-base-pair reads. On the study's bioinformatics: Across the roughly 600 repertoires, a later analysis counted approximately 75 million unique TCR beta chains, roughly 11 million of which were shared by at least two donors. Raw reads were error-corrected and collapsed into unique sequences with a nearest-neighbor algorithm that merged closely related sequences to remove PCR and sequencing errors. V, D and J gene segments were assigned by aligning CDR3 sequences to IMGT reference sequences. For a sequence to be retained, a match of at least six nucleotides was required to both a V gene segment and a J gene segment. A rearrangement was called productive if the CDR3 had no stop codons and remained in frame with V and J, and every other rearrangement was called non-productive. CDR3 was defined according to IMGT convention as the region running from the second conserved V-encoded cysteine to the conserved J-encoded phenylalanine. The earlier analysis of 587 of the donors excluded sequences that lacked an unambiguous match to a single V gene segment. In an earlier analysis of more than 500 of the donors, a V segment was called functional when productive rearrangements were above 56.7%, and segregating when the standard deviation between donors exceeded 5%. A statistical classification framework was built to diagnose cytomegalovirus status from the catalog of TCR beta chain sequences. In a later analysis, V and J genes were assigned by comparing TCR nucleotide sequences against IMGT/GENE-DB human TR gene sequences. In a later analysis, CDR3 sequences and most-parsimonious VDJ recombination scenarios were assigned using the TCRdist pipeline. In a later analysis, every TCR beta chain was defined by the combination of its CDR3 amino acid sequence and its V-gene family, and reads without a unique V-gene family were dropped. To address suspected cross-contamination and a sequencing artifact, a later analysis removed 450 to 700 highly shared, low-generation-probability nucleotide sequences. For each public chain, a later analysis derived a clonal expansion index from normalized ranks of inferred template counts within each repertoire. A later analysis computed generation probabilities with a VDJ recombination model fitted to out-of-frame rearrangements, and checked the results against IGoR. In a later analysis, TCR-TCR, TCR-HLA and TCR-CMV co-occurrence was scored with hypergeometric tests, and a repertoire-size bias correction was applied to TCR pairs. A later analysis estimated false discovery rates by permuting HLA or CMV assignments 20 times. In a later analysis, co-occurring TCRs were grouped with DBSCAN, and TCRdist sequence similarity was added when clustering was performed within HLA-allele-positive subsets. Repertoires with fewer than 30,000 or more than 120,000 public chains, plus five repertoires with anomalous nucleotide sharing, were excluded from co-occurrence clustering. In TCRdb, the immuneACCESS table is reduced to in-frame sequences with V and J assigned. These tables do not hold every clone; where another copy was compared, an unresolved V gene accounts for under half, and the others remain unexplained. V and J calls and clone size follow that table, whereas D and trimming were derived from the DNA. The sample table records about 200,000 clones; roughly 85% of these occur just once. The ten largest account for around 2% of the sample.

The TCR comes from a man aged 18-30 years in good health and CMV-seronegative. Recombination joined TRBV9 with TRBJ2-7, and TRBD2 matches 11 of the central bases. Sequenced input: PBMCs. The nucleotide sequence reads as follows: TGTGCCAGCAGCGTAGATAGCGGGAGGGCACTGGCCTCCTACGAGCAGTACTTC. This sequence encodes CASSVDSGRALASYEQYF. The variable domain in full, with residues beyond the CDR3 obtained from the reference TRBV9 and TRBJ2-7 genes, is DSGVTQTPKHLITATGQRVTLRCSPRSGDLSVYWYQQSLDQGLQFLIQYYNGEERAKGNILERFSAQQFPDLHSELNLSSLELGDSALYFCASSVDSGRALASYEQYFGPGTRLTVT.